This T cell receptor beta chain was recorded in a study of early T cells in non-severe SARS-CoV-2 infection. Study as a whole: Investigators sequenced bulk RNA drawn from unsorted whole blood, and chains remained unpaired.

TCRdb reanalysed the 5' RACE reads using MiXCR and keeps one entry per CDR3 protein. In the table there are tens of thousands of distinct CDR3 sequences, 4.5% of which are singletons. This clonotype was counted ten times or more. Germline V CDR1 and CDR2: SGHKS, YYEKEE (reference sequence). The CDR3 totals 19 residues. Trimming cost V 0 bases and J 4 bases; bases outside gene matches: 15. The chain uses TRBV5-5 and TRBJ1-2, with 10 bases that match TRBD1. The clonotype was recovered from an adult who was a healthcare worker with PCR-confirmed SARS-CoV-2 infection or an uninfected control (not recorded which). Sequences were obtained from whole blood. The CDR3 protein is CASSLAGGTGDDYLYGYTF. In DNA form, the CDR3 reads TGTGCCAGCAGCTTGGCCGGGGGGACAGGGGACGATTACCTCTATGGCTACACCTTC.